A selection of T cell receptor beta chains follows, all from one sample in a study of regulatory T cells in long-lasting Graves disease. Each CDR3 protein is one row after TCRdb ran MiXCR on the multiplex PCR reads. The sample contains hundreds of thousands of distinct CDR3 sequences, roughly 15% of which appear only once. This sample was shared with a second study, whose subject was T cells in Graves' hyperthyroidism and ophthalmopathy.

The source was peripheral blood mononuclear cells (PBMCs), collected at new diagnosis, from a patient treated with antithyroid drugs. The receptors derive from a woman younger than 45 with Graves disease. Both conserved end residues are trimmed from each CDR3.

>TRBJ2-7|TRBV6-1
ASRRPLGEAYEQY
>TRBJ2-1|TRBV12-3/TRBV12-4
ASRPAGGRNNEQF
>TRBJ1-6|TRBV20-1
SAREWGTGGNSPLH
>TRBJ1-1|TRBV6-2/TRBV6-3
ASSYGGEAF
>TRBJ2-6|TRBV12-3/TRBV12-4
ASSFRDRGSSGANVLT
>TRBJ2-7|TRBV7-9
NHTGTGWSEARNEQY
>TRBJ2-5|TRBV6-1
ASREETQY
>TRBJ2-2|TRBV30
AWTRAGGPSGELF
>TRBJ2-1|TRBV6-2/TRBV6-3
ASFTGVSGGLYNEQF
>TRBJ1-3|TRBV12-3/TRBV12-4
ASSPGTVILNTIY
>TRBJ1-2|TRBV30
AWSLQGTGYT
>TRBJ1-2|TRBV27
ASSPLGVYGYT
>TRBJ2-2|TRBV7-2
ASSLGLAGVSDTGELF
>TRBJ2-7|TRBV7-8
ASRYGPGLAGPSSYEQY
>TRBJ1-2|TRBV5-4
ASSLRGTDHGYT
>TRBJ2-4|TRBV5-1
ASSLAAGAGAKNIQY
>TRBJ1-1|TRBV28
ASSSPAWNEAF
>TRBJ2-3|TRBV18
ASSPPGVTDTQY
>TRBJ2-5|TRBV28
ASSPSGRAGETQY
>TRBJ1-3|TRBV30
AWSLGRYSGNTIY
>TRBJ2-1|TRBV12-3/TRBV12-4
ASSQSRDEQF
>TRBJ2-7|TRBV27
ASSTTGLAGYEQY
>TRBJ1-2|TRBV11-2
ASRRPGQPHYGYT
>TRBJ2-6|TRBV7-9
ASVGSGANVLT
>TRBJ2-7|TRBV11-2
ASRSLSRYEQY
>TRBJ2-7|TRBV20-1
SADLVSGYYEQY
>TRBJ2-1|TRBV20-1
SANRGVEQF
>TRBJ2-4|TRBV6-1
ASSKAGQGVNIQY
>TRBJ1-1|TRBV10-3
AISEVTANTEAF
>TRBJ2-7|TRBV14
ASRTSDRLYEQY
>TRBJ2-7|TRBV20-1
SARGRTKSYEQY
>TRBJ2-3|TRBV28
ASSPGGKSSYKTDTQY
>TRBJ2-7|TRBV5-1
ASSFETGYYEQY